The 22 T cell receptor beta chains presented below share a single source sample, sequenced in a study of cytomegalovirus exposure and HLA in healthy donors. 13 Jbeta primers and 60 Vbeta primers were used for the PCR. Method: immunoSEQ multiplex PCR; TCRdb's copy keeps in-frame clones and lacks some. The repertoire consists of 130,000 to 150,000 clones, with 80% occurring once and the leading ten covering 2% to 2.5%. The sequenced sample consisted of PBMCs. The source is a man in his thirties or forties in good health and CMV-seronegative.

This clone was recorded at least ten times. The CDR3: CASSLVRAGGLYEQYF. The CDR3 DNA sequence: TGTGCCAGCAGCTTAGTTAGGGCAGGGGGCCTCTACGAGCAGTACTTC. The rearrangement joins TRBV7-8 to TRBJ2-7; TRBD1 aligns across 8 bases. The CDR3 is 16 amino acids. Trimming took 1 base from V and 3 from J; bases not matched to a gene: 8. Per the germline V gene, CDR1 is SGHVS and CDR2 is FQNEAQ.

The V call is TRBV18, the J call TRBJ2-7; no definite D call. CDR3 length: 12 amino acids. CDR1 and CDR2 (germline): KGHSH, LQKENI. The V gene lost 6 bases and the J gene lost 2 bases, with 8 bases spanning the gap. CDR3 sequence reads: CASSSLAYEQYF. CDR3 nucleotide sequence: TGTGCCAGCTCGTCTCTTGCCTACGAGCAGTACTTC.

The chain combines TRBV28 with TRBJ1-6, with TRBD1 identical over 12 bases. CDR1 is MDHEN, CDR2 SYDVKM, per germline. The CDR3 runs to 15 residues. V was pared by 6 bases and J by 7 bases, with 4 bases of the junction left unmatched. This chain's CDR3 is CASSLGTGGNSPLHF. The CDR3 coding sequence is TGTGCCAGCAGCCTCGGGACAGGGGGCAATTCACCCCTCCACTTT.

V gene TRBV28 combines with J gene TRBJ1-1; perhaps TRBD1 as D (5 bases). The V gene's germline CDR1 is MDHEN and CDR2 SYDVKM. The CDR3 runs 13 residues. V dropped 6 bases and J dropped 10 bases, with 18 bases sitting between them. CDR3 DNA: TGTGCCAGCAGGATGGCGGGGGAAAGAGGAGCTTTCTTT. Protein: CASRMAGERGAFF. Full variable domain (missing parts from reference TRBV28 and TRBJ1-1): DVKVTQSSRYLVKRTGEKVFLECVQDMDHENMFWYRQDPGLGLRLIYFSYDVKMKEKGDIPEGYSVSREKKERFSLILESASTNQTSMYLCASRMAGERGAFFGQGTRLTVV.

The chain links TRBV29-1 to TRBJ2-7; tentatively, D is TRBD1 (6 bases). The length of the CDR3 is 17 residues. Germline-derived CDR1 and CDR2 are SQVTM and ANQGSEA. Trimming cost V 3 bases and J 5 bases, with 26 bases left between them. CDR3 in amino acids: CSVDLLETGTRLDEQYF. CDR3 DNA: TGCAGCGTTGACCTCTTAGAAACCGGGACAAGGCTCGACGAGCAGTACTTC.

This rearrangement joins TRBV7-2 to TRBJ1-5; possible D gene TRBD1, 5 bases. Germline values: CDR1 SGHTA, CDR2 FQGNSA. V was trimmed by 1 base and J by 5 bases, leaving 12 bases between them. The CDR3 extends over 15 amino acids. The CDR3 spells CASSLGEGTYQPQHF. In nucleotides, the CDR3 is TGTGCCAGCAGCTTAGGGGAGGGGACCTATCAGCCCCAGCATTTT.

The rearrangement uses TRBV27 and TRBJ2-7; TRBD1 agrees at 8 bases. J was trimmed by 0 bases and V by 4 bases; bases with no gene match: 5. The CDR3 is made up of 15 amino acids. Germline loops: CDR1 MNHEY, CDR2 SMNVEV (reference sequence). CDR3 loop: CASSSPDRASYEQYF. The CDR3 nucleotides are TGTGCCAGCAGTTCACCGGACAGGGCCTCCTACGAGCAGTACTTC.

Note on this clone: Different DNA sequences within this sample yield the same CDR3. The chain employs TRBV2 and TRBJ2-7; TRBD1 is a possible D gene (6 bases). Between the trimmed V and J ends, which lost 6 bases and 3 bases, there was a span of 6 bases. The CDR3 loop spans 11 amino acids. Germline V CDR1 and CDR2: SNHLY, FYNNEI. CDR3 bases: TGTGCCAGCAGGGGACACTACGAGCAGTACTTC. Translating gives CASRGHYEQYF.

This clone was seen more than once but under ten times. The V gene is TRBV5-4, the J gene TRBJ2-7; D may be TRBD2 (6 bases). The CDR3 runs 14 residues. V was pared by 4 bases and J by 7 bases, with 18 bases between. Germline V gene sequence: CDR1 SGHNT, CDR2 YYREEE (reference sequence). For the CDR3, the DNA is TGTGCCAGCAGCCAAGGGTCCCGGGGGTGGGAGCAGTACTTC. It codes for CASSQGSRGWEQYF.

The V gene is TRBV6-5, the J gene TRBJ1-2; 8 positions agree with TRBD1. V gave up 5 bases and J gave up 6 bases; unmatched junction bases: 11. CDR1 is MNHEY and CDR2 is SVGAGI in the germline V gene. The CDR3 covers 15 residues. The CDR3 loop is CASSPDATGAHGYTF. The CDR3, as DNA: TGTGCCAGCAGTCCCGACGCGACAGGGGCCCATGGCTACACCTTC.

In this sample, this clone turned up a few times. The chain has TRBV28 and TRBJ1-6, with no clear D. There are 12 residues in the CDR3. Per germline, CDR1 MDHEN and CDR2 SYDVKM. V was pared by 6 bases and J by 7 bases, with 7 bases between. Here the CDR3 DNA reads TGTGCCAGCAGGCGAGGAAATTCACCCCTCCACTTT. Translation: CASRRGNSPLHF.

This chain uses TRBV28 with TRBJ1-5; D might be TRBD1 (5 bases). Trimming left V 3 bases short and J 2 bases short, with 11 bases between. Germline CDR1 is MDHEN and CDR2 is SYDVKM. The CDR3 spans 15 residues. The CDR3 coding sequence is TGTGCCAGCAGTTTGGGCAGGGCAGGCAATCAGCCCCAGCATTTT. This translates into CASSLGRAGNQPQHF.

V is TRBV2 and J is TRBJ1-5; TRBD1 matches 7 bases. Trimming at V came to 4 bases and at J to 10 bases, leaving 10 bases not matched to a gene. The CDR3 spans 14 residues. The germline gives CDR1 SNHLY, CDR2 FYNNEI. Here the CDR3 DNA reads TGTGCCAGCAGTGGAGGGGGCCCCCGCTATCCCCAGCATTTT. Amino acid sequence: CASSGGGPRYPQHF.

V gene TRBV28 combines with J gene TRBJ1-5; no definite D call. The CDR3 runs to 10 residues. Trimming cost V 9 bases and J 6 bases, with 6 bases left between them. Germline CDR1 reads MDHEN; CDR2 reads SYDVKM. The CDR3: CARVSQPQHF. Here the CDR3 DNA reads TGTGCCAGAGTCAGTCAGCCCCAGCATTTT.

This clone has more than one count but fewer than ten. The chain links TRBV29-1 to TRBJ2-1; 9 bases align to TRBD2. With 1 base clipped from V and 2 bases from J, the junction kept 3 bases outside the gene matches. The CDR3 is made up of 15 amino acids. Per germline, CDR1 SQVTM and CDR2 ANQGSEA. This CDR3 reads CSVEGLAGPYNEQFF. The CDR3 DNA sequence: TGCAGCGTTGAAGGGCTAGCGGGACCCTACAATGAGCAGTTCTTC.

The chain employs TRBV4-1 and TRBJ2-3, with 10 bases matching TRBD2. The germline V gene encodes CDR1 MGHRA and CDR2 YSYEKL. The V gene end was trimmed by 3 bases and the J gene end by 4 bases; junction bases not matched to a gene: 13. The CDR3 has 18 residues. As DNA, the CDR3 is TGCGCCAGCAGCCAGAGGGGAGCTAGCGGGAGAGGGGCAGATACGCAGTATTTT. It is translated as CASSQRGASGRGADTQYF.

The chain couples TRBV6-1 to TRBJ2-5, with D unresolved. V gave up 3 bases and J gave up 7 bases, with 12 bases separating them. Germline V gene sequence: CDR1 MNHNS, CDR2 SASEGT. CDR3 length: 13 amino acids. CDR3: CASSDWATGTQYF. For the CDR3, the DNA is TGTGCCAGCAGTGATTGGGCCACTGGGACCCAGTACTTC.

This chain uses TRBV5-8 with TRBJ1-2; no firm D call. CDR1 and CDR2 (germline): SGHTS, YDEGEE. Trimming cost V 2 bases and J 3 bases, with 5 bases left between them. This CDR3 has 12 amino acids. The CDR3, as DNA: TGTGCCAGCAGCTTTCGGGACTATGGCTACACCTTC. This translates into CASSFRDYGYTF. Full variable domain (remainder filled in from reference TRBV5-8 and TRBJ1-2): EAGVTQSPTHLIKTRGQQATLRCSPISGHTSVYWYQQALGLGLQFLLWYDEGEERNRGNFPPRFSGRQFPNYSSELNVNALELEDSALYLCASSFRDYGYTFGSGTRLTVV.

The chain couples TRBV5-4 to TRBJ2-3, with TRBD2 as a possible D gene (5 bases). Germline CDR1 reads SGHNT; CDR2 reads YYREEE (reference sequence). This CDR3 spans 15 amino acids. V was shortened by 3 bases and J by 5 bases, with 16 bases between the two germline ends. The CDR3 sequence: CASSSGRGRKDTQYF. CDR3 sequence (DNA): TGTGCCAGCAGCTCTGGCCGGGGTCGGAAAGATACGCAGTATTTT.

The CDR3 loop is CASSPGTSGSYEQYF. In DNA form, the CDR3 reads TGCGCCAGCAGCCCCGGGACTAGCGGGTCCTACGAGCAGTACTTC. V is TRBV10-1 and J is TRBJ2-7, with 12 bases lining up with TRBD2. The CDR3 has 15 amino acids. Germline V gene sequence: CDR1 WNHNN, CDR2 SYGVQD (reference sequence). V was pared by 6 bases and J by 1 base, with 4 bases of the junction left unmatched.

There are a few counts of this clone. The chain is built from TRBV2 and TRBJ1-1; the D gene is possibly TRBD1 (5 bases). V lost 7 bases, J lost 6 bases, and 24 bases lay in between. Per the germline V gene, CDR1 is SNHLY and CDR2 is FYNNEI. The CDR3 spans 16 residues. CDR3 in DNA: TGTGCCAGCACCTTACCCGGGTTTAGGGGCACTTCTGAAGCTTTCTTT. It is translated as CASTLPGFRGTSEAFF.

This sequence joins TRBV5-1 and TRBJ2-2, with D possibly matching TRBD1 (6 bases). The germline V gene has CDR1 SGHRS and CDR2 YFSETQ. Trimming took 0 bases from V and 7 from J, leaving 16 bases between them. The CDR3 length is 16 residues. CDR3 residues: CASSLVTGALNGELFF. CDR3 sequence (DNA): TGCGCCAGCAGCTTGGTGACAGGAGCCCTTAACGGGGAGCTGTTTTTT.